This TCR beta chain was sequenced for a study of neurological immune-mediated disorders. At least ten counts were recorded for this clonotype. A single record per CDR3 protein comes from TCRdb applying MiXCR to the 5' RACE reads. The sample has 20,000 to 25,000 distinct CDR3 sequences; 6.2% are singletons. CDR3 length: 14 amino acids. Per the germline V gene, CDR1 is DFQATT and CDR2 is SNEGSKA (reference sequence). The V end was cut by 6 bases, the J end by 2 bases, with 11 bases between. The chain carries TRBV20-1 and TRBJ1-6, with D possibly TRBD1 on 5 matching bases. Sequences were obtained from CD8+ T cells from blood. The TCR was taken from a man younger than 35 in good health. The CDR3 protein is CSAAEGTYNSPLHF. The CDR3 nucleotides read TGCAGTGCCGCGGAGGGGACCTATAATTCACCCCTCCACTTT.